What follows are 11 T cell receptor beta chains derived from one specimen sequenced in a study of T cell repertoires in cytomegalovirus infection. The antigens of these receptors remain unknown. Via MiXCR, TCRdb re-called the reads, giving one row per CDR3 protein. The profile shows about 900,000 distinct CDR3 sequences, more than 25% of them singletons. Sequenced material: cultured CD8+ T cells from PBMCs, taken from culture after CMV antigen stimulation. The source of these receptors is a human donor in good health (CMV status not recorded). Some clones in this sample may be carry-over from other donors' samples.

The table lists this clonotype with a few counts. The rearrangement joins TRBV7-9 to TRBJ2-7; a weak D match, TRBD2 (6 bases). CDR1 is SEHNR, CDR2 FQNEAQ, per germline (reference sequence). Deletions cut 0 bases from V and 0 bases from J, with 15 bases between. The CDR3 sequence is 17 residues long. CDR3 in amino acids: CASSLARDGLYSYEQYF. In nucleotides, the CDR3 is TGTGCCAGCAGCTTAGCGCGGGACGGACTATACTCCTACGAGCAGTACTTC.

This clonotype has just one count. The rearrangement uses TRBV6-1 and TRBJ1-5; D is unresolved. The CDR3 spans 17 residues. The V end was cut by 1 base, the J end by 0 bases, with 13 bases between. Per the germline V gene, CDR1 is MNHNS and CDR2 is SASEGT. In nucleotides, the CDR3 is TGTGCCAGCAGTGAAGAGGCAGTCCCGAATAGCAATCAGCCCCAGCATTTT. Its protein is CASSEEAVPNSNQPQHF.

This clonotype showed up many times. This chain links TRBV6-1 with TRBJ1-4, with 9 bases identical to TRBD1. This CDR3 is 15 amino acids long. Germline CDR1 reads MNHNS; CDR2 reads SASEGT. The ends lost 1 base at V and 10 bases at J; junction bases unmatched: 7. CDR3 sequence reads: CASSEEGQGIRKLFF. The CDR3 nucleotides are TGTGCCAGCAGTGAAGAGGGACAGGGCATTAGAAAACTGTTTTTT.

This clonotype was counted only a few times. The DNA for the CDR3 is TGTGCCAGCAGTTTAGGTGGGGGGGCCGGCAGAGATACGCAGTATTTT. Translating gives CASSLGGGAGRDTQYF. The chain uses TRBV28 and TRBJ2-3; D possibly corresponds to TRBD2 (7 bases). CDR1 is MDHEN and CDR2 is SYDVKM in the germline V gene. CDR3 length: 16 residues. Trimming removed 2 bases at V and 5 bases at J, with 17 bases between.

This clonotype appeared a few times. V is TRBV9 and J is TRBJ2-1; 9 bases align to TRBD1. J gave up 8 bases and V 3 bases, and 12 bases lay outside the gene matches. The CDR3 runs to 16 residues. Germline CDR1 is SGDLS and CDR2 is YYNGEE. CDR3 sequence reads: CASSAFQGQGSHEQFF. For the CDR3, the DNA is TGTGCCAGCAGCGCGTTCCAGGGACAGGGAAGCCATGAGCAGTTCTTC.

This chain joins TRBV5-6 and TRBJ1-1, with D possibly matching TRBD1 (6 bases). This CDR3 comprises 14 residues. V lost 1 base, J lost 10 bases, and 17 bases lay in between. Germline V gene sequence: CDR1 SGHDT, CDR2 YYEEEE. The CDR3 DNA is TGTGCCAGCAGCTTGAGCCACAGGGTTGGGGGAGCTTTCTTT. This gives the protein CASSLSHRVGGAFF.

This clonotype showed up just a few times. CDR3 DNA sequence: TGTGCCAGCAGTTACCGGGGAGGAAGCAATCAGCCCCAGCATTTT. This codes for CASSYRGGSNQPQHF. The J gene is TRBJ1-5, the V gene TRBV6-6; no firm D call. The germline gives CDR1 MNHNY, CDR2 SVGAGI (reference sequence). The CDR3 consists of 15 residues. The V and J ends lost 2 bases and 1 base respectively, with 9 bases between them.

The genes are TRBV19 and TRBJ1-1; D may be TRBD1 (6 bases). The CDR3 sequence is 16 residues long. The germline V and J ends were trimmed by 4 bases and 6 bases, with 21 bases remaining between them. The germline V gene encodes CDR1 LNHDA and CDR2 SQIVND (reference sequence). The CDR3 nucleotides are TGTGCCAGTAGTAGTGGGTGGATTGGGGAGGGGGCTGAAGCTTTCTTT. It translates to CASSSGWIGEGAEAFF. The complete variable domain, with remaining parts taken from reference TRBV19 and TRBJ1-1, reads DGGITQSPKYLFRKEGQNVTLSCEQNLNHDAMYWYRQDPGQGLRLIYYSQIVNDFQKGDIAEGYSVSREKKESFPLTVTSAQKNPTAFYLCASSSGWIGEGAEAFFGQGTRLTVV.

This clonotype was found a few times. The chain is built from TRBV11-1 and TRBJ1-1, with 12 bases fitting TRBD1. Trimming removed 6 bases from V and 5 bases from J; junction bases left unmatched: 13. The CDR3 is 17 amino acids. CDR1 and CDR2 from the germline V gene are SGHAT and FQDESV (reference sequence). The CDR3 here is CASRVGGQGAPWTEAFF. The CDR3 nucleotides read TGTGCCAGCAGAGTTGGGGGACAGGGGGCGCCCTGGACTGAAGCTTTCTTT.

Concerning this clonotype: A junction boundary mismatches the germline segment, possibly from a read error. CDR3 loop: CVSSLVFGDGYTF. The CDR3 bases are TGTGTCAGCAGCTTAGTCTTCGGTGACGGCTACACCTTC. The V gene is TRBV7-6, the J gene TRBJ1-2; D gene ambiguous. Germline assignment: CDR1 SGHVS and CDR2 FNYEAQ. The CDR3 has 13 amino acids.

This clonotype was seen many times. V gene TRBV7-8 combines with J gene TRBJ1-4, with D possibly matching TRBD1 (5 bases). The CDR3 is made up of 14 amino acids. With 4 bases removed from V and 8 bases from J, the gap between germline ends came to 14 bases. The germline CDR1 and CDR2 sequences are SGHVS and FQNEAQ. The CDR3 DNA reads TGTGCCAGCAGCTCCCGAGGGGTCCGGGAAAAACTGTTTTTT. Translated, it gives CASSSRGVREKLFF. Combining the CDR3 with reference TRBV7-8 and TRBJ1-4 gives the whole variable domain GAGVSQSPRYKVAKRGQDVALRCDPISGHVSLFWYQQALGQGPEFLTYFQNEAQLDKSGLPSDRFFAERPEGSVSTLKIQRTQQEDSAVYLCASSSRGVREKLFFGSGTQLSVL.